This T cell receptor (beta chain) was recorded in a study of T cells in Graves' hyperthyroidism and ophthalmopathy. Broader study findings: Expanded thyroid clonotypes (above 0.001) were mostly also found in blood.

CDR3 size: 15 residues. The ends were cut back, 5 bases at V and 0 bases at J, with 14 bases in the middle. The germline CDR1 and CDR2 sequences are SEHNR and FQNEAQ (reference sequence). This clonotype was seen at least ten times. The antigen is not known. Stable Graves' hyperthyroidism meant no ophthalmopathy progression within 18 months. Hyperthyroidism in the patients, aged 18 to 65, was newly diagnosed and under 2 months in duration. The source material, RNA transcripts, was used to amplify TCR beta CDR3 regions. The TCR CDR3 first-round RT-PCR relied on the HTBI primer set. Via MiXCR, TCRdb re-called the multiplex PCR reads, giving one row per CDR3 protein. The sample records some 460,000 distinct CDR3 sequences, about a sixth being singletons.

The TCR comes from a woman between 18 and 29 years old with Graves' hyperthyroidism. The chain carries TRBV7-9 and TRBJ2-7; D is possibly TRBD2 (6 bases). The sequencing input was blood. In nucleotides, the CDR3 is TGTGCCAGCAGCCCCGGGACTGGAAGCTCCTACGAGCAGTACTTC. The encoded protein is CASSPGTGSSYEQYF. Full variable domain (missing parts from reference TRBV7-9 and TRBJ2-7): DTGVSQNPRHKITKRGQNVTFRCDPISEHNRLYWYRQTLGQGPEFLTYFQNEAQLEKSRLLSDRFSAERPKGSFSTLEIQRTEQGDSAMYLCASSPGTGSSYEQYFGPGTRLTVT.